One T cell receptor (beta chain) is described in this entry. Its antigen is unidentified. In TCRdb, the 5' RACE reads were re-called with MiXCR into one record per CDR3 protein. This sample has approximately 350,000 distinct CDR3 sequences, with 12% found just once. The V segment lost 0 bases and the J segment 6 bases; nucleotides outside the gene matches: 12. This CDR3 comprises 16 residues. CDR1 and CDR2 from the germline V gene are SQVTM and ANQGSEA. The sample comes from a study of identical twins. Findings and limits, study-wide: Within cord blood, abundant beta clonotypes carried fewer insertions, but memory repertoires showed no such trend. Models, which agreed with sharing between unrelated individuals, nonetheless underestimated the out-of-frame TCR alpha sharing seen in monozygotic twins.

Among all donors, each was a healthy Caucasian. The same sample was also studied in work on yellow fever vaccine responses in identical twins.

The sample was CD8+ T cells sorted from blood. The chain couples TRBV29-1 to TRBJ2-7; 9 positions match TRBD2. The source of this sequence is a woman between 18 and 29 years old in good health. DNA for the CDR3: TGCAGCGTTGAAGATCGTGGGCGCGGGAGGGCTGTCGAGCAGTACTTC. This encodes CSVEDRGRGRAVEQYF.